This is a list of T cell receptor beta chains from one sample in a study of metastatic and nonmetastatic thyroid tumors. Through MiXCR, TCRdb re-clonotyped the PCR reads. This table has 10,000 to 15,000 clones, about 27% appearing once. The sequenced material came from tumor tissue. The receptors come from a female donor with papillary thyroid cancer or a benign thyroid nodule (not recorded which). Some clones in this sample may be carry-over from other donors' samples. CDR3s include the opening cysteine and the closing phenylalanine or tryptophan. The D gene is left open where the match is weak. Only part of the rows carry a size: once, few, many, or a class if the clone is expanded.

>TRBV6-1|NA|few|13|TRBJ1-2
CASSSTGSYGYTF
TGTGCCAGCAGCTCTACAGGGTCCTATGGCTACACCTTC
>TRBV9|NA|NA|16|TRBJ2-3
CASSVEYGRGTDTQYF
TGTGCCAGCAGCGTAGAATACGGGAGAGGAACAGATACGCAGTATTTT
>TRBV5-6|NA|many|11|TRBJ1-2
CASSLAGGYTF
TGTGCCAGCAGCTTGGCTGGAGGCTACACCTTC
>TRBV28|NA|few|14|TRBJ1-4
CASSPRATNEKLFF
TGTGCCAGCAGTCCCAGGGCAACTAATGAAAAACTGTTTTTT
>TRBV3-1|NA|medium-sized|15|TRBJ2-1
CASSQTRGSVTEQFF
TGTGCCAGCAGCCAAACCAGGGGATCCGTTACTGAGCAGTTCTTC
>TRBV28|TRBD2|NA|19|TRBJ2-5
CASSTMLRALAGGGETQYF
TGTGCCAGCAGTACCATGCTGCGTGCCCTAGCGGGAGGGGGAGAGACCCAGTACTTC
>TRBV28|NA|few|16|TRBJ1-2
CASSVNIPDRSNGYTF
TGTGCTAGCAGCGTAAACATTCCAGACAGATCCAATGGCTACACCTTC
>TRBV13|NA|NA|12|TRBJ1-3
CASSSVGDTIYF
TGTGCCAGCAGCTCGGTAGGGGACACCATATATTTT
>TRBV18|TRBD1|NA|14|TRBJ1-6
CASSMGQGNSPLHF
TGTGCCAGCTCAATGGGACAGGGGAATTCACCCCTCCACTTT
>TRBV2|NA|medium-sized|12|TRBJ2-7
CASSPIMNEQYF
TGTGCCAGCAGCCCCATTATGAACGAGCAGTACTTC
>TRBV11-2|NA|NA|15|TRBJ2-3
CASSPDYLSTDTQYF
TGTGCCAGCAGCCCCGACTACCTCTCCACAGATACGCAGTATTTT
>TRBV7-6|NA|NA|13|TRBJ2-7
CASRGLGDYEQYF
TGTGCCAGCAGGGGGCTAGGTGACTATGAGCAGTACTTC
>TRBV6-1|TRBD1|NA|14|TRBJ2-7
CASKAGQGGYEQYF
TGTGCCAGCAAAGCTGGACAGGGGGGTTACGAGCAGTACTTC
>TRBV20-1|NA|NA|16|TRBJ1-5
CSASPLDRNLNQPQHF
TGCAGTGCTAGCCCTCTTGACAGGAATTTAAATCAGCCCCAGCATTTT
>TRBV11-2|NA|medium-sized|14|TRBJ2-5
CASSFGGNQETQYF
TGTGCCAGCAGCTTTGGGGGGAACCAAGAGACCCAGTACTTC
>TRBV12-3/TRBV12-4|NA|large|13|TRBJ2-7
CASRGGGPYEQYF
TGTGCCAGCAGGGGGGGTGGCCCCTACGAGCAGTACTTC
>TRBV30|NA|medium-sized|11|TRBJ2-5
CAWRGLETQYF
TGTGCCTGGAGGGGACTTGAGACCCAGTACTTC
>TRBV12-3/TRBV12-4|NA|few|13|TRBJ2-7
CASSLVVTYEQYF
TGTGCCAGCAGTTTAGTAGTAACCTACGAGCAGTACTTC
>TRBV7-3|NA|many|18|TRBJ2-2
CASSLRGGDYRSGGELFF
TGTGCCAGCAGCTTACGAGGGGGAGATTACCGCTCCGGAGGGGAGCTGTTTTTT
>TRBV19|NA|large|15|TRBJ2-7
CASSTKGYRSYEQYF
TGTGCCAGTAGTACCAAGGGGTACCGCTCCTACGAGCAGTACTTC
>TRBV2|NA|many|14|TRBJ1-1
CATRLDLANTEAFF
TGTGCCACCCGGCTGGATTTGGCGAACACTGAAGCTTTCTTT
>TRBV15|NA|medium-sized|14|TRBJ1-2
CATSRATGAYGYTF
TGTGCCACCAGCAGAGCCACGGGAGCCTATGGCTACACCTTC
>TRBV20-1|TRBD2|NA|15|TRBJ2-7
CSARVLGGRALEQYF
TGCAGTGCTAGAGTCCTCGGCGGGAGGGCCCTCGAGCAGTACTTC
>TRBV12-3/TRBV12-4|NA|few|13|TRBJ2-7
CASRATDRYDQYF
TGTGCCAGCAGGGCTACCGATCGCTACGATCAGTACTTC
>TRBV5-1|NA|NA|15|TRBJ2-7
CASSLRSGPAYEQYF
TGCGCCAGCAGCTTAAGATCTGGTCCTGCCTACGAGCAGTACTTC
>TRBV13|TRBD1|medium-sized|16|TRBJ1-2
CASSPGTGVSLYGYTF
TGTGCCAGCAGCCCCGGGACAGGGGTTTCCCTTTATGGCTACACCTTC
>TRBV30|NA|medium-sized|12|TRBJ2-7
CAWSASLYEQYF
TGTGCCTGGAGTGCCTCACTTTACGAGCAGTACTTC
>TRBV6-1|NA|few|15|TRBJ1-5
CASSETWEVRQPQHF
TGTGCCAGCAGTGAAACTTGGGAGGTTCGGCAGCCCCAGCATTTT
>TRBV6-1|NA|NA|13|TRBJ1-2
CASRIGVTGGYTF
TGTGCCAGCAGAATTGGGGTTACGGGCGGCTACACCTTC
>TRBV7-9|NA|NA|12|TRBJ1-1
CASSPGGAESFF
TGTGCCAGCAGCCCCGGTGGGGCTGAATCCTTCTTT
>TRBV11-2|NA|NA|17|TRBJ2-1
CASSLRPVAHSYNEQFF
TGTGCCAGCAGCTTACGGCCCGTGGCTCACTCCTACAATGAGCAGTTCTTC
>TRBV20-1|TRBD2|NA|13|TRBJ2-1
CSARVLAENEQFF
TGCAGTGCTAGAGTACTAGCGGAGAATGAGCAGTTCTTC
>TRBV27|NA|few|14|TRBJ2-5
CSISSPGRQETQYF
TGTTCCATCAGTTCCCCCGGCAGGCAAGAGACCCAGTACTTC